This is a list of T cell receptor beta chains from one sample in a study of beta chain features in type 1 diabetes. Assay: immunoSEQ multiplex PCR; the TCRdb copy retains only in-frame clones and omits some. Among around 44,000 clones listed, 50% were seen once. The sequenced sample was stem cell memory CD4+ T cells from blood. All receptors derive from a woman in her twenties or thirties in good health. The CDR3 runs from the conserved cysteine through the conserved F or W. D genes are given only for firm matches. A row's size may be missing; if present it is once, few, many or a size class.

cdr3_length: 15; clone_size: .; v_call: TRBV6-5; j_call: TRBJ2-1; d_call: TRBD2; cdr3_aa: CASSSSGSSYNEQFF; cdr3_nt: TGTGCCAGCAGTTCTAGCGGGAGCTCCTACAATGAGCAGTTCTTC
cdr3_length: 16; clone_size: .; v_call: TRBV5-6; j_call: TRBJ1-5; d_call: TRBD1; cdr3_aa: CASSSTYRGPNQPQHF; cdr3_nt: TGTGCCAGCAGCTCCACCTACAGGGGTCCCAATCAGCCCCAGCATTTT
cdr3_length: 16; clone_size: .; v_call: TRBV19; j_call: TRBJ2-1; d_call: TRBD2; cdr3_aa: CASKGGDSGTNNEQFF; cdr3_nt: TGTGCCAGTAAGGGTGGAGACAGCGGGACCAACAATGAGCAGTTCTTC
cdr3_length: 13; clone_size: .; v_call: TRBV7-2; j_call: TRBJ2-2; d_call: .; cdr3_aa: CASSLDTTGELFF; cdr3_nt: TGTGCCAGCAGCTTAGACACCACCGGGGAGCTGTTTTTT
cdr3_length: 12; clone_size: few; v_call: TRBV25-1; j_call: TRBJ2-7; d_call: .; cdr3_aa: CASSSLGYEQYF; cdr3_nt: TGTGCCAGCAGTTCCCTAGGATACGAGCAGTACTTC
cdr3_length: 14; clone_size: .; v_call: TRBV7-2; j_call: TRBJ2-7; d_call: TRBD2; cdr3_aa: CASSPTSGEYEQYF; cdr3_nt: TGTGCCAGCAGCCCGACTAGCGGAGAATACGAGCAGTACTTC
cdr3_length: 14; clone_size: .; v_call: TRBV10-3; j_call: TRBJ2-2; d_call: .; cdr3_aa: CAISEGADTGELFF; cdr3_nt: TGTGCCATCAGTGAGGGGGCGGACACCGGGGAGCTGTTTTTT
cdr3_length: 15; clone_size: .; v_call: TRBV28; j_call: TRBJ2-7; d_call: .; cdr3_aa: CASSSRGGRSYEQYF; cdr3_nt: TGTGCCAGCAGTTCAAGGGGCGGTAGGTCCTACGAGCAGTACTTC
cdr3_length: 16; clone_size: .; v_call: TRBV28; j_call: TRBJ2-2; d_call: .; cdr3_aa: CASSSPDYINTGELFF; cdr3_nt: TGTGCCAGCAGTTCCCCGGACTACATAAACACCGGGGAGCTGTTTTTT
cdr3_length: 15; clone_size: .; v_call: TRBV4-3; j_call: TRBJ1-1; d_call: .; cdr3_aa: CASSQPSGMNTEAFF; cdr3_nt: TGCGCCAGCAGCCAACCCTCGGGGATGAACACTGAAGCTTTCTTT
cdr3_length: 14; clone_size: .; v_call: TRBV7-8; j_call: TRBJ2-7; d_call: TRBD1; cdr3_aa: CASSSGQGAFEQYF; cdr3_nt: TGTGCCAGCAGCTCCGGACAGGGGGCATTCGAGCAGTACTTC
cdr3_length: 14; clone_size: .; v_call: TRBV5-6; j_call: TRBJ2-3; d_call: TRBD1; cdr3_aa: CASSTGTGTDTQYF; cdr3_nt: TGTGCCAGCAGCACCGGGACAGGGACGGATACGCAGTATTTT
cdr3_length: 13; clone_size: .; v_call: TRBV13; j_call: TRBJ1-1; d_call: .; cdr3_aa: CASSPAGDTEAFF; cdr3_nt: TGTGCCAGCAGCCCCGCAGGGGACACTGAAGCTTTCTTT
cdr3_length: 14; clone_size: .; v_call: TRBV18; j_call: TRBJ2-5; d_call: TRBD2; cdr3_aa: CASLPGLAKETQYF; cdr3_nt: TGTGCCAGCTTACCGGGACTAGCGAAAGAGACCCAGTACTTC
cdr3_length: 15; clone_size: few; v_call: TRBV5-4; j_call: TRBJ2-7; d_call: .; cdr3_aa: CASSNSREFGYEQYF; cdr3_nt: TGTGCCAGCAGCAATAGTCGGGAGTTTGGTTACGAGCAGTACTTC
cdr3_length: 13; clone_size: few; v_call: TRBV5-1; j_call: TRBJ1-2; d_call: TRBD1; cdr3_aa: CASSLDRGFGYTF; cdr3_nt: TGCGCCAGCAGCTTGGACAGGGGGTTTGGCTACACCTTC
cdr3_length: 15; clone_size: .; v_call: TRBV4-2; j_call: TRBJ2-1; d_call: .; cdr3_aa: CASSQERLGFYEQFF; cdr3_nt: TGTGCCAGCAGCCAAGAACGACTAGGGTTTTATGAGCAGTTCTTC
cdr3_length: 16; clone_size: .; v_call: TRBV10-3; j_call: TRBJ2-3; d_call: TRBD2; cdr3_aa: CAISERAGDLRDTQYF; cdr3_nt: TGTGCCATCAGTGAACGGGCGGGAGACCTCCGAGATACGCAGTATTTT
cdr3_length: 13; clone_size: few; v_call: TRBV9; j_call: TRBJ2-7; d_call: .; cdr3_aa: CASGGLLIDEQYF; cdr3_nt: TGTGCCAGCGGCGGACTGCTTATTGACGAGCAGTACTTC
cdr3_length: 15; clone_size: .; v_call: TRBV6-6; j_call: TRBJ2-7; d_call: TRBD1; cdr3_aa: CASRAGTGGNYEQYF; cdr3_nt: TGTGCCAGCAGAGCTGGGACAGGTGGAAACTACGAGCAGTACTTC
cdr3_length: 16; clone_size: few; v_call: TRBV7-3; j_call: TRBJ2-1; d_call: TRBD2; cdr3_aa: CASSPVSIGGRGEQFF; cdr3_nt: TGTGCCAGCAGCCCCGTCTCCATAGGCGGGAGGGGTGAGCAGTTCTTC
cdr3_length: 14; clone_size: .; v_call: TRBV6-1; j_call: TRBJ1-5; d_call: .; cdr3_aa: CASRPTGSKQPQHF; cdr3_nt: TGTGCCAGCAGACCGACAGGATCCAAACAGCCCCAGCATTTT
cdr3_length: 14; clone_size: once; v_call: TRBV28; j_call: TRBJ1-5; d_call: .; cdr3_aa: CASRIRGGNQPQHF; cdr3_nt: TGTGCCAGCAGGATCAGGGGAGGCAATCAGCCCCAGCATTTT
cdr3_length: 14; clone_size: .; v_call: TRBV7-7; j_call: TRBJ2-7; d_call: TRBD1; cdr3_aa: CASSPQTGSYEQYF; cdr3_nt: TGTGCTAGCAGCCCCCAGACAGGGTCCTACGAGCAGTACTTC
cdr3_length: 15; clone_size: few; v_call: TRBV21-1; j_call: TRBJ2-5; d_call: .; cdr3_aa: CASSNWAGPRETQYF; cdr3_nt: TGTGCCAGCAGCAATTGGGCGGGACCCCGGGAGACCCAGTACTTC
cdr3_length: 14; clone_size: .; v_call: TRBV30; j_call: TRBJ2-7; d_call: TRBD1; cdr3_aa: CAWSPFTGGGEQYF; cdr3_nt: TGTGCCTGGAGTCCCTTTACAGGGGGCGGCGAGCAGTACTTC
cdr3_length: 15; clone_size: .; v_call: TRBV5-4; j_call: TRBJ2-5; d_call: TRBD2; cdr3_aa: CASSSAGVKQETQYF; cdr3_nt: TGTGCCAGCAGCTCAGCGGGAGTTAAACAAGAGACCCAGTACTTC
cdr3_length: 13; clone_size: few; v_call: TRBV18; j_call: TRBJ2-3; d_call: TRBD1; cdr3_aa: CASSPTGENTQYF; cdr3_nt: TGTGCCAGCTCACCTACAGGGGAGAATACGCAGTATTTT
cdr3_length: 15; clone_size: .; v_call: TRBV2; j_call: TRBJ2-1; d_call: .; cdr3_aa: CASSSQPLGYNEQFF; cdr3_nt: TGTGCCAGCAGTTCCCAACCACTAGGTTACAATGAGCAGTTCTTC
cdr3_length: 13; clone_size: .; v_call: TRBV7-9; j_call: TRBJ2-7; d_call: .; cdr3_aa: CASSPGLRYEQYF; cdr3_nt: TGTGCCAGCAGCCCGGGACTTCGGTACGAGCAGTACTTC
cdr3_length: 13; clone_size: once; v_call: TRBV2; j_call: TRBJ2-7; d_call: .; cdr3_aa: CASRAAEIYEQYF; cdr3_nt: TGTGCCAGCAGGGCCGCAGAAATCTACGAGCAGTACTTC
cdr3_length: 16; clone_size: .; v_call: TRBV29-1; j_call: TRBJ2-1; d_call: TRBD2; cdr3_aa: CSVFPPPSGTYNEQFF; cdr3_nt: TGCAGCGTTTTTCCTCCCCCTAGCGGTACCTACAATGAGCAGTTCTTC